This T cell receptor beta chain emerged from a study of T cell changes during pregnancy in multiple sclerosis. Measured with immunoSEQ multiplex PCR; TCRdb has only the in-frame clones, and not every one. The sample yields around 57,000 clones, roughly 89% seen once. Trimming cost V 1 base and J 1 base; bases outside gene matches: 0. CDR3 length equals 15 residues. CDR1 is LNHNV and CDR2 is YYDKDF in the germline V gene (reference sequence). The chain combines TRBV15 with TRBJ1-2, with TRBD1 matching over 10 bases. The source was peripheral blood, collected after pregnancy. The TCR was taken from a female donor in good health, enrolled as a control in a pregnancy study. In nucleotides, the CDR3 is TGTGCCACCAGCAGAGGGGACAGGGGTAACTATGGCTACACCTTC. It yields the protein CATSRGDRGNYGYTF.